This T cell receptor beta chain was identified during a study of human T cells and chemical hapten exposure. Study at large: Slight volume differences across pooled libraries mainly accounted for varying per-sample TCR yields.

V was trimmed by 3 bases and J by 7 bases, leaving 16 bases between them. Germline-derived CDR1 and CDR2 are MDHEN and SYDVKM. This CDR3 spans 14 amino acids. Individual cDNA molecules had unique molecular identifiers attached to them by the library. Original handling: With a range of about 23,224 to 690,600, the median per sample was around 97,000 TCRs. TCRdb re-analysed the RACE reads in MiXCR, keeping a single row per CDR3 protein. These V and J calls rely on TCRdb rather than the paper's analysis. The sample records roughly 43,000 distinct CDR3 sequences, 3.7% being singletons. Time point defined: healthy volunteer bleed at 6 weeks. Total RNA was isolated from whole blood that had not been fractionated. Study-wide points: TCRs at high frequency, those above 1 in 1000, did not change with DPC sensitization.

This clonotype came up many times. Its antigen remains unidentified. The chain joins TRBV28 to TRBJ2-7; D perhaps matches TRBD2 (6 bases). Sequenced: whole blood. The TCR sequence derives from a human donor in good health. Some clones in this sample may be carry-over from other donors' samples. CDR3 loop: CASSFELSGVEQYF. The DNA for the CDR3 is TGTGCCAGCAGTTTCGAACTGTCGGGGGTTGAGCAGTACTTC.